These 26 T cell receptor beta chains originate from one sample sequenced in a study of blood T cell repertoires in COVID-19. Only in-frame clones appear in the TCRdb table, and some are missing; sequencing was by immunoSEQ multiplex PCR. Of roughly 250,000 clones in the sample, roughly 84% were seen once. Specimen: peripheral blood. The receptors were sampled from a person in their 70s with COVID-19, enrolled during active disease.

The chain links TRBV28 to TRBJ2-1; 9 bases match TRBD2. There are 16 residues in the CDR3. V was pared by 7 bases and J by 7 bases, with 14 bases of the junction left unmatched. Germline V gene lookup returns CDR1 MDHEN and CDR2 SYDVKM. CDR3: CASTTSWGSGRNEQFF. CDR3 nucleotides: TGTGCCAGCACCACCTCTTGGGGTAGCGGGAGAAATGAGCAGTTCTTC. The complete variable domain, with remaining parts taken from reference TRBV28 and TRBJ2-1, reads DVKVTQSSRYLVKRTGEKVFLECVQDMDHENMFWYRQDPGLGLRLIYFSYDVKMKEKGDIPEGYSVSREKKERFSLILESASTNQTSMYLCASTTSWGSGRNEQFFGPGTRLTVL.

The V gene is TRBV7-8, the J gene TRBJ1-5; D unresolved. This CDR3 contains 16 residues. Germline V CDR1 and CDR2: SGHVS, FQNEAQ. Trimming left V 2 bases short and J 3 bases short, with 14 bases between. The CDR3 here is CASSLSSSGYNQPQHF. In nucleotides, the CDR3 is TGTGCCAGCAGCTTATCTTCGTCGGGGTACAATCAGCCCCAGCATTTT.

This clone was seen a single time. The chain employs TRBV11-2 and TRBJ1-5; perhaps TRBD1 as D (6 bases). Per germline, CDR1 SGHAT and CDR2 FQNNGV. Trimming took 7 bases from V and 3 from J, leaving 16 bases between them. The CDR3 has 15 amino acids. The CDR3 sequence is CASNTGGRTNQPQHF. The CDR3 DNA sequence: TGTGCCAGCAACACGGGGGGCAGAACCAATCAGCCCCAGCATTTT. The full variable domain, in which reference TRBV11-2 and TRBJ1-5 provide the parts outside the CDR3, is EAGVAQSPRYKIIEKRQSVAFWCNPISGHATLYWYQQILGQGPKLLIQFQNNGVVDDSQLPKDRFSAERLKGVDSTLKIQPAKLEDSAVYLCASNTGGRTNQPQHFGDGTRLSIL.

The chain employs TRBV7-2 and TRBJ1-5, with 10 nucleotides matching TRBD1. With V trimmed by 6 bases and J by 13 bases, 6 bases remained unmatched. Germline CDR1 SGHTA, CDR2 FQGNSA. The CDR3 contains 12 residues. The CDR3 DNA reads TGTGCCAGCAGTGGACAGGGGGTGAGACAGCATTTT. Translating gives CASSGQGVRQHF. Full variable domain (remainder filled in from reference TRBV7-2 and TRBJ1-5): GAGVSQSPSNKVTEKGKDVELRCDPISGHTALYWYRQSLGQGLEFLIYFQGNSAPDKSGLPSDRFSAERTGGSVSTLTIQRTQQEDSAVYLCASSGQGVRQHFGDGTRLSIL.

The chain employs TRBV19 and TRBJ1-4; 8 bases are a match to TRBD1. The germline V gene encodes CDR1 LNHDA and CDR2 SQIVND (reference sequence). With V trimmed by 7 bases and J by 7 bases, 5 bases remained unmatched. The CDR3 has 13 amino acids. The CDR3 sequence: CASMDRVFEKLFF. The DNA for the CDR3 is TGTGCCAGTATGGACAGGGTCTTTGAAAAACTGTTTTTT.

The chain links TRBV7-3 to TRBJ1-1; D not resolved. Germline CDR1 SGHTA, CDR2 FQGTGA. V lost 2 bases, J lost 1 base, and 11 bases lay in between. The CDR3 runs 15 residues. CDR3 DNA: TGTGCCAGCAGCTTATCAGGAGGGCCGAACACTGAAGCTTTCTTT. Encoded protein: CASSLSGGPNTEAFF.

The J gene is TRBJ1-6, the V gene TRBV28, with D perhaps TRBD1 (6 bases). The germline gives CDR1 MDHEN, CDR2 SYDVKM. Trimming removed 8 bases at V and 13 bases at J, with 12 bases between. This CDR3 contains 11 residues. The chain's CDR3 is CASSWGRPLHF. The CDR3 DNA is TGTGCCAGCTCCTGGGGGCGGCCCCTCCACTTT.

The J gene is TRBJ2-3, the V gene TRBV19; 7 bases are a match to TRBD2. Germline CDR1 and CDR2: LNHDA and SQIVND (reference sequence). The CDR3 runs to 16 residues. V gave up 6 bases and J gave up 3 bases; unmatched junction bases: 12. CDR3: CASSLKLARGTDTQYF. The CDR3 nucleotides read TGTGCCAGTAGCTTAAAACTAGCGAGGGGAACAGATACGCAGTATTTT.

The V call is TRBV28, the J call TRBJ2-2; no definite D call. V was cut by 0 bases and J by 5 bases, with 4 bases left in between. The CDR3 has 13 amino acids. Germline assignment: CDR1 MDHEN and CDR2 SYDVKM. The CDR3 coding sequence is TGTGCCAGCAGTTTATGGGCAACCGGGGAGCTGTTTTTT. Translation gives CASSLWATGELFF. Using reference TRBV28 and TRBJ2-2 for the parts outside the CDR3, the full variable domain is DVKVTQSSRYLVKRTGEKVFLECVQDMDHENMFWYRQDPGLGLRLIYFSYDVKMKEKGDIPEGYSVSREKKERFSLILESASTNQTSMYLCASSLWATGELFFGEGSRLTVL.

The rearrangement links TRBV28 to TRBJ2-1; possible D gene TRBD2, 5 bases. The CDR3 length is 14 residues. The germline CDR1 and CDR2 sequences are MDHEN and SYDVKM. V was cut by 5 bases and J by 9 bases, with 17 bases left in between. DNA for the CDR3: TGTGCCAGCAGTCCAAGGCTAGCCAGGAGTGAGCAGTTCTTC. Its translation: CASSPRLARSEQFF.

The V call is TRBV10-3, the J call TRBJ1-2, with D unresolved. Germline-derived CDR1 and CDR2 are ENHRY and SYGVKD. Trimming shortened V by 0 bases and J by 8 bases, and 13 bases separated the two germline ends. CDR3 length equals 14 residues. CDR3 loop: CAISESLGADGYTF. CDR3 coding DNA: TGTGCCATCAGTGAGTCCCTCGGAGCCGACGGCTACACCTTC.

This chain joins TRBV2 and TRBJ2-3, with 8 bases fitting TRBD1. Germline CDR1 is SNHLY and CDR2 is FYNNEI. The V gene end was trimmed by 7 bases and the J gene end by 7 bases; junction bases not matched to a gene: 10. CDR3 size: 14 residues. The CDR3 DNA follows: TGTGCCAGCATAACCCAGGGGGCGGGTAATACGCAGTATTTT. Its translation: CASITQGAGNTQYF.

This clone was seen more than once but under ten times. This rearrangement joins TRBV3-1 (or the pseudogene TRBV3-2) to TRBJ2-5; 9 nucleotides match TRBD1. Germline CDR1 LGHDT, CDR2 YNNKEL (reference sequence). The V segment lost 2 bases and the J segment 2 bases; nucleotides outside the gene matches: 6. This CDR3 is built from 16 residues. The CDR3 here is CASSQTGQGRQETQYF. As DNA, the CDR3 is TGTGCCAGCAGCCAAACGGGACAGGGCCGACAAGAGACCCAGTACTTC.

V is TRBV24-1 and J is TRBJ2-6, with 10 bases aligning to TRBD1. The V and J ends lost 3 bases and 0 bases, in that order; junction bases with no gene match: 4. Germline V gives CDR1 KGHDR, CDR2 SFDVKD. The CDR3 is 18 residues long. As DNA, the CDR3 is TGTGCCACCAGTGATGGGACAGGGGATTACTCTGGGGCCAACGTCCTGACTTTC. This gives the protein CATSDGTGDYSGANVLTF.

The chain links TRBV29-1 to TRBJ2-1, with a weak D call TRBD1 (5 bases). CDR1 SQVTM and CDR2 ANQGSEA come from the germline V gene. This CDR3 has 15 residues. CDR3 DNA sequence: TGCAGTCAACCCAGGGAAGGGGTTCAACTTAATGAGCAGTTCTTC. This codes for CSQPREGVQLNEQFF.

The CDR3 sequence is CASSPLDRRGDTQYF. CDR3 bases: TGTGCCAGCAGCCCCTTGGACAGGAGAGGGGATACGCAGTATTTT. The chain couples TRBV11-2 to TRBJ2-3, with 7 bases identical to TRBD1. Germline CDR1 reads SGHAT; CDR2 reads FQNNGV. The CDR3 covers 15 residues. V was pared by 5 bases and J by 6 bases, with 11 bases of the junction left unmatched.

This clone is a singleton in its sample. The CDR3 DNA is TGTGCCAGCAGCTTCCGGGGGAAGAACACTGAAGCTTTCTTT. It is translated as CASSFRGKNTEAFF. This chain joins TRBV7-2 and TRBJ1-1, with a tentative D call TRBD1 (5 bases). The CDR3 covers 14 residues. CDR1 is SGHTA and CDR2 is FQGNSA in the germline V gene. The V and J ends lost 3 bases and 1 base respectively, with 9 bases between them. Supplemented by reference TRBV7-2 and TRBJ1-1, the full variable domain reads GAGVSQSPSNKVTEKGKDVELRCDPISGHTALYWYRQSLGQGLEFLIYFQGNSAPDKSGLPSDRFSAERTGGSVSTLTIQRTQQEDSAVYLCASSFRGKNTEAFFGQGTRLTVV.

The chain couples TRBV6-2 or TRBV6-3 to TRBJ1-5; tentatively, D is TRBD1 (5 bases). The V and J ends lost 0 bases and 5 bases respectively, with 11 bases between them. The CDR3 covers 15 residues. Looked up from germline, CDR1 is MNHEY and CDR2 is SVGEGT. The CDR3 region has the DNA TGTGCCAGCAGTTACTCGGGGGGTCTCGATCAGCCCCAGCATTTT. It codes for CASSYSGGLDQPQHF.

This chain uses TRBV5-8 with TRBJ2-1; D not resolved. Deletions cut 0 bases from V and 9 bases from J, with 10 bases between. This CDR3 comprises 13 residues. The V gene's germline CDR1 is SGHTS and CDR2 YDEGEE. The CDR3 nucleotides are TGTGCCAGCAGCTTGGTTGTTGCGGTTGAGCAGTTCTTC. Protein sequence: CASSLVVAVEQFF.

The rearrangement uses TRBV7-6 and TRBJ2-1; 9 bases agree with TRBD2. The trim removed 2 bases at V and 8 bases at J, leaving 16 bases unmatched. The CDR3 has 18 residues. The germline V gene encodes CDR1 SGHVS and CDR2 FNYEAQ. CDR3 in DNA: TGTGCCAGCAGCTTAACCGTTTTCGTAGCGGGAGTAGGCGATGAGCAGTTCTTC. Translating gives CASSLTVFVAGVGDEQFF.

V gene TRBV7-2 combines with J gene TRBJ2-1; 9 nucleotides line up with TRBD2. The J segment lost 7 bases and the V segment lost 2 bases, leaving 15 bases of the junction unmatched. CDR1 and CDR2 from the germline V gene are SGHTA and FQGNSA. This CDR3 spans 18 amino acids. The CDR3 sequence is CASSLRRIQLAGPNEQFF. The CDR3 DNA reads TGTGCCAGCAGCTTAAGGAGAATCCAACTAGCGGGCCCGAATGAGCAGTTCTTC. Combining the CDR3 with reference TRBV7-2 and TRBJ2-1 gives the whole variable domain GAGVSQSPSNKVTEKGKDVELRCDPISGHTALYWYRQSLGQGLEFLIYFQGNSAPDKSGLPSDRFSAERTGGSVSTLTIQRTQQEDSAVYLCASSLRRIQLAGPNEQFFGPGTRLTVL.

The chain recombines TRBV12-3 or TRBV12-4 with TRBJ1-1, with D hard to call. This CDR3 spans 13 amino acids. Between the trimmed V and J ends, which lost 2 bases and 5 bases, there was a span of 9 bases. The CDR3 reads CASSLTGLTEAFF. The CDR3 nucleotides read TGTGCCAGCAGTTTAACGGGTTTGACTGAAGCTTTCTTT.

The chain joins TRBV6-5 to TRBJ1-6; 7 nucleotides match TRBD1. The germline V gene encodes CDR1 MNHEY and CDR2 SVGAGI. This CDR3 region has 15 residues. Losses at the gene ends were 0 bases for V and 8 bases for J; bases not matched to a gene: 4. Here the CDR3 DNA reads TGTGCCAGCAGTTACTCGGGCAGGGGGGATTCACCCCTCCACTTT. Translated, it gives CASSYSGRGDSPLHF.

This sequence joins TRBV21-1 and TRBJ2-7; TRBD1 is the table's D call, not checked against the DNA. TRBV21-1 is a pseudogene segment. The CDR3 runs to 17 residues. CDR3 sequence: CASRRDRDLVYSYEQYF. CDR3 nucleotides: TGTGCCAGCAGGAGGGACAGGGACTTAGTATATAGCTACGAGCAGTACTTC.

The chain links TRBV4-3 to TRBJ2-7, with D tentatively TRBD2 (7 bases). The V gene lost 1 base and the J gene lost 3 bases, with 22 bases spanning the gap. The CDR3 is made up of 18 amino acids. CDR1 is LGHNA and CDR2 is YSLEER in the germline V gene. CDR3 residues: CASSQGAGRGASRYEQYF. CDR3 nucleotide sequence: TGCGCCAGCAGCCAAGGGGCGGGCCGGGGGGCCTCGCGCTACGAGCAGTACTTC.

Turning to this clone: Other nucleotide sequences from this sample produce the same CDR3. The DNA for the CDR3 is TGTGCCAGCAGCTTAACGGGACAGGTATATGGCTACACCTTC. Translation gives CASSLTGQVYGYTF. This chain links TRBV7-2 with TRBJ1-2, with TRBD1 identical over 8 bases. The CDR3 has 14 residues. Germline assignment: CDR1 SGHTA and CDR2 FQGNSA. The junction had 4 bases not matched to a gene; V was cut back by 2 bases and J by 5 bases. Based on the CDR3 plus reference TRBV7-2 and TRBJ1-2, the full variable domain is GAGVSQSPSNKVTEKGKDVELRCDPISGHTALYWYRQSLGQGLEFLIYFQGNSAPDKSGLPSDRFSAERTGGSVSTLTIQRTQQEDSAVYLCASSLTGQVYGYTFGSGTRLTVV.